These 7 T cell receptor beta chains were sequenced from one sample in a study of T-cell memory formation after mild COVID-19. A single record per CDR3 protein comes from TCRdb applying MiXCR to the 5' RACE reads. Of approximately 560,000 distinct CDR3 sequences detected, 17% appear once; the ten largest clones hold approximately 8.1%. Sequencing was performed on PBMCs or a T cell subset sorted from them (not recorded which). The receptors here all came from an adult woman who had mild COVID-19 (a few samples of this study predate the infection). Cell type and time point are not known.

This chain links TRBV10-3 with TRBJ1-5; D perhaps matches TRBD1 (6 bases). CDR3 length equals 15 residues. V lost 0 bases to trimming and J lost 5 bases, with 11 bases between them. Germline V gene data show CDR1 as ENHRY and CDR2 as SYGVKD. The DNA for the CDR3 is TGTGCCATCAGTGAGTCGGGGGCCGAGGATCAGCCCCAGCATTTT. Its translation is CAISESGAEDQPQHF.

The V and J genes are TRBV20-1 and TRBJ1-4, with D possibly being TRBD1 (6 bases). This CDR3 contains 13 residues. CDR1 and CDR2 from the germline V gene are DFQATT and SNEGSKA (reference sequence). V lost 3 bases to trimming and J lost 4 bases, with 9 bases between them. CDR3 bases: TGCAGTGCTAGGGACAGATTTAATGAAAAACTGTTTTTT. This codes for CSARDRFNEKLFF.

The chain is built from TRBV7-6 and TRBJ1-1; D possibly corresponds to TRBD1 (6 bases). V was trimmed by 3 bases and J by 0 bases, leaving 11 bases between them. The CDR3 totals 15 residues. Germline CDR1 is SGHVS and CDR2 is FNYEAQ. CDR3 nucleotide sequence: TGTGCCAGCAGCTTGGGGGCGGGGCTGAACACTGAAGCTTTCTTT. Translated: CASSLGAGLNTEAFF.

This clonotype appeared a few times. The chain employs TRBV7-2 and TRBJ2-7; no reliable D call. V lost 5 bases and J lost 0, with 8 bases in between. Per germline, CDR1 SGHTA and CDR2 FQGNSA. The CDR3 length is 13 residues. The CDR3 DNA follows: TGTGCCAGCAGCGCCGCAAGCTCCTACGAGCAGTACTTC. Its translation: CASSAASSYEQYF. Using reference TRBV7-2 and TRBJ2-7 for the parts outside the CDR3, the full variable domain is GAGVSQSPSNKVTEKGKDVELRCDPISGHTALYWYRQSLGQGLEFLIYFQGNSAPDKSGLPSDRFSAERTGGSVSTLTIQRTQQEDSAVYLCASSAASSYEQYFGPGTRLTVT.

This clonotype was observed a handful of times. The V call is TRBV12-3 or TRBV12-4, the J call TRBJ2-5; the match to TRBD2 covers 16 bases. Trimming at V came to 8 bases and at J to 5 bases, leaving 5 bases not matched to a gene. The CDR3 runs 15 residues. The CDR3 loop is CASETGLAGGETQYF. The CDR3 DNA reads TGTGCCAGCGAAACGGGACTAGCGGGAGGGGAGACCCAGTACTTC.

The chain joins TRBV5-1 to TRBJ1-3; possible D gene TRBD1, 5 bases. V lost 2 bases and J 4 bases, leaving 16 bases between the germline ends. The CDR3 spans 16 residues. From germline, CDR1 is SGHRS and CDR2 YFSETQ. The CDR3 DNA reads TGCGCCAGCAGCTTCGCCGACAGACTGTCCGGAAACACCATATATTTT. This sequence encodes CASSFADRLSGNTIYF.

The V gene is TRBV3-1, the J gene TRBJ2-5, with 12 nucleotides matching TRBD2. Germline CDR1 and CDR2: LGHDT and YNNKEL (reference sequence). V trimming: 2 bases; J trimming: 1 base; junction bases outside the gene matches: 5. This CDR3 comprises 17 residues. CDR3 bases: TGTGCCAGCAGCCAAAGCCTACTAGCGGGAGGCCAAGAGACCCAGTACTTC. Amino acid sequence: CASSQSLLAGGQETQYF.